These 21 T cell receptor beta chains share one sample of origin, sequenced in a study of blood T cell repertoires in COVID-19. Only in-frame clones appear in the TCRdb table, and some are missing; sequencing was by immunoSEQ multiplex PCR. The sample holds roughly 26,000 clones, approximately 64% seen once. The sample comprised peripheral blood. These TCRs come from a man in his sixties with active or convalescent COVID-19.

V gene TRBV6-5 combines with J gene TRBJ1-3; 7 positions agree with TRBD1. The V gene end was trimmed by 5 bases and the J gene end by 4 bases; junction bases not matched to a gene: 8. Germline assignment: CDR1 MNHEY and CDR2 SVGAGI. CDR3 length: 15 residues. The CDR3 region has the DNA TGTGCCAGCAGTCCCACGGACAGGTGGGGAAACACCATATATTTT. This encodes CASSPTDRWGNTIYF.

The J gene is TRBJ2-7, the V gene TRBV5-5, with a weak D call TRBD1 (6 bases). This CDR3 has 16 residues. Trimming cost V 4 bases and J 5 bases, with 22 bases left between them. Germline V gives CDR1 SGHKS, CDR2 YYEKEE (reference sequence). The CDR3 DNA follows: TGTGCCAGCAGCCCACTACCGGCGAGCAGGGGTGACGAGCAGTACTTC. Amino acid sequence: CASSPLPASRGDEQYF.

This clone has just one count. This chain uses TRBV4-2 with TRBJ2-7, with D possibly matching TRBD2 (6 bases). Trimming took off 1 base at V and 4 bases at J, with 14 bases between the two ends. The CDR3 spans 15 residues. CDR1 LGHNA and CDR2 YNFKEQ come from the germline V gene. CDR3 region: CASSQGSGAGYEQYF. Written as DNA, the CDR3 is TGTGCCAGCAGCCAAGGCTCGGGAGCGGGTTACGAGCAGTACTTC.

The chain carries TRBV28 and TRBJ2-1; 12 nucleotides match TRBD2. In germline, CDR1 is MDHEN, CDR2 SYDVKM. This CDR3 spans 17 amino acids. After removal of 4 bases from V and 0 bases from J, the junction contained 4 bases not matched to a gene. CDR3 sequence (DNA): TGTGCCAGCAGTTCGACTAGCGGGGGTAGCTCCTACAATGAGCAGTTCTTC. It specifies CASSSTSGGSSYNEQFF.

By its share, this clone is medium-sized. V and J are TRBV6-1 and TRBJ1-6; D is possibly TRBD1 (5 bases). The germline gives CDR1 MNHNS, CDR2 SASEGT. The CDR3 length is 15 residues. Trimming pared 3 bases from V and 7 bases from J, leaving 13 bases between. The DNA of the CDR3 is TGTGCCAGCAGTGATAGTACAGGACGAAATTCACCCCTCCACTTT. The encoded protein is CASSDSTGRNSPLHF.

The chain couples TRBV19 to TRBJ1-2, with D possibly matching TRBD1 (6 bases). Trimming took off 1 base at V and 7 bases at J, with 13 bases between the two ends. From germline, CDR1 is LNHDA and CDR2 SQIVND (reference sequence). The CDR3 runs to 14 residues. The CDR3 sequence: CASSIVGDTGGYTF. CDR3 coding DNA: TGTGCCAGTAGTATAGTAGGGGACACCGGTGGCTACACCTTC. Drawing the rest from reference TRBV19 and TRBJ1-2, the complete variable domain is DGGITQSPKYLFRKEGQNVTLSCEQNLNHDAMYWYRQDPGQGLRLIYYSQIVNDFQKGDIAEGYSVSREKKESFPLTVTSAQKNPTAFYLCASSIVGDTGGYTFGSGTRLTVV.

This clone has only a few counts. Other DNA sequences in the same sample also yield this CDR3. The chain carries TRBV4-2 and TRBJ2-1; 11 positions agree with TRBD2. This CDR3 is built from 16 residues. The germline gives CDR1 LGHNA, CDR2 YNFKEQ. V shed 1 base, J shed 3 bases, and the junction held 2 bases outside the gene matches. The CDR3 DNA reads as TGTGCCAGCAGCCAAGGTGGGACTAGCGGCTACAATGAGCAGTTCTTC. Translation gives CASSQGGTSGYNEQFF.

The chain couples TRBV6-5 to TRBJ1-2; 8 positions agree with TRBD1. This CDR3 has 13 amino acids. Unmatched junction bases numbered 7, after V lost 5 bases and J lost 8 bases. Germline V gene lookup returns CDR1 MNHEY and CDR2 SVGAGI. The CDR3 DNA is TGTGCCAGCAGTCAACCTCCAGGGGGCGGCTACACCTTC. Encoded protein: CASSQPPGGGYTF.

The chain couples TRBV5-4 to TRBJ2-7; 9 bases agree with TRBD1. V gave up 0 bases and J gave up 3 bases; unmatched junction bases: 4. The CDR3 is 15 amino acids. Germline loops: CDR1 SGHNT, CDR2 YYREEE (reference sequence). The CDR3 nucleotides are TGTGCCAGCAGCTTGGACAGGGGGCCTTACTACGAGCAGTACTTC. This gives the protein CASSLDRGPYYEQYF.

The chain joins TRBV2 to TRBJ2-2; possible D gene TRBD2, 5 bases. V dropped 9 bases and J dropped 3 bases, with 14 bases sitting between them. Germline V gene sequence: CDR1 SNHLY, CDR2 FYNNEI. The CDR3 contains 14 residues. CDR3 loop: CAREAEADTGELFF. CDR3 bases: TGTGCCAGAGAAGCGGAGGCGGACACCGGGGAGCTGTTTTTT.

The rearrangement uses TRBV18 and TRBJ1-1; TRBD1 matches 7 bases. CDR1 and CDR2 from the germline V gene are KGHSH and LQKENI. After removal of 1 base from V and 4 bases from J, the junction contained 3 bases not matched to a gene. The CDR3 is 14 residues long. This CDR3 is CASSPQGATTEAFF. In DNA, the CDR3 is TGTGCCAGCTCACCACAGGGGGCTACCACTGAAGCTTTCTTT.

This clone turned up a few times. This sequence joins TRBV10-1 and TRBJ2-7; tentative D call: TRBD2 (5 bases). The V gene lost 6 bases and the J gene lost 0 bases, with 15 bases spanning the gap. Germline CDR1 reads WNHNN; CDR2 reads SYGVQD (reference sequence). The CDR3 is 15 residues long. This CDR3 reads CASSPRVGGSYEQYF. DNA of the CDR3: TGCGCCAGCAGCCCGAGGGTAGGCGGCTCCTACGAGCAGTACTTC.

The genes are TRBV6-2 or TRBV6-3 and TRBJ2-5; TRBD2 is a possible D gene (6 bases). V was clipped by 5 bases and J by 2 bases, with 9 bases between them. The CDR3 extends over 13 amino acids. Germline CDR1 and CDR2: MNHEY and SVGEGT. DNA for the CDR3: TGTGCCAGCAGTCGGGACTTACAAGAGACCCAGTACTTC. Its protein is CASSRDLQETQYF.

With regard to this clone: As the CDR3 is not closed by the conserved phenylalanine or tryptophan, this likely results from a read error. The DNA is left out, because the CDR3 cannot be placed on it with certainty; the CDR3 is given as TCRdb lists it. The V call is TRBV2, the J call TRBJ1-4; the DNA was not compared with TRBD1, the D call given in the table. The CDR3 contains 13 residues when both ends are counted. CDR1 is SNHLY, CDR2 FYNNEI, per germline. The CDR3 reads CASSDVGLVVPPL.

V usage is TRBV5-1 and J usage is TRBJ2-7; TRBD2 matches 7 bases. After removal of 6 bases from V and 2 bases from J, the junction contained 8 bases not matched to a gene. The CDR3 sequence is 14 residues long. CDR1 and CDR2 (germline): SGHRS, YFSETQ. The CDR3 DNA follows: TGCGCCAGCACTGGGACTACCGGCACCTACGAGCAGTACTTC. Protein product: CASTGTTGTYEQYF.

This chain joins TRBV3-1 (or the pseudogene TRBV3-2) and TRBJ1-5; a weak D match, TRBD1 (5 bases). Per the germline V gene, CDR1 is LGHDT and CDR2 is YNNKEL (reference sequence). V was clipped by 3 bases and J by 6 bases, with 9 bases between them. This CDR3 contains 13 residues. CDR3 residues: CASSQYDSQPQHF. CDR3 nucleotide sequence: TGTGCCAGCAGCCAGTATGACAGTCAGCCCCAGCATTTT.

This clone was seen a single time. The chain employs TRBV30 and TRBJ1-2; D call uncertain. The ends were cut back, 0 bases at V and 10 bases at J, with 9 bases in the middle. Germline V CDR1 and CDR2: GTSNPN, SVGIG (reference sequence). The CDR3 spans 11 residues. For the CDR3, the DNA is TGTGCCTGGAGTGTACTTGGACTCTACACCTTC. Its protein is CAWSVLGLYTF. The full variable domain, completed using reference TRBV30 and TRBJ1-2, is SQTIHQWPATLVQPVGSPLSLECTVEGTSNPNLYWYRQAAGRGLQLLFYSVGIGQISSEVPQNLSASRPQDRQFILSSKKLLLSDSGFYLCAWSVLGLYTFGSGTRLTVV.

V and J are TRBV6-5 and TRBJ2-5; 10 bases fit TRBD1. Germline CDR1 and CDR2: MNHEY and SVGAGI. V was clipped by 6 bases and J by 5 bases; unmatched bases: 6. The CDR3 runs 14 residues. The CDR3 nucleotides read TGTGCCAGCAGGGTGGACAGGGGGACGGAGACCCAGTACTTC. Translated, it gives CASRVDRGTETQYF.

The V gene is TRBV19, the J gene TRBJ2-1; 8 positions match TRBD2. Trimming took 5 bases from V and 1 from J; bases not matched to a gene: 10. The germline V gene has CDR1 LNHDA and CDR2 SQIVND (reference sequence). The CDR3 totals 17 residues. The CDR3 sequence is CASSPRTSLRSYNEQFF. In DNA form, the CDR3 reads TGTGCCAGTAGTCCCAGGACTAGCCTCCGGTCCTACAATGAGCAGTTCTTC.

The CDR3 DNA follows: TGTGCCAGCAGCTTGTTTACTAGCGGCGCGCGAGATACGCAGTATTTT. It encodes CASSLFTSGARDTQYF. This chain links TRBV5-6 with TRBJ2-3; 8 bases map to TRBD2. The germline V gene encodes CDR1 SGHDT and CDR2 YYEEEE. The CDR3 sequence is 16 residues long. V shed 1 base, J shed 5 bases, and the junction held 9 bases outside the gene matches.

This chain connects TRBV5-1 to TRBJ2-7; TRBD2 matches at 7 bases. Germline V gene lookup returns CDR1 SGHRS and CDR2 YFSETQ. V dropped 5 bases and J dropped 4; count of bases not matched to a gene: 9. The length of the CDR3 is 14 residues. CDR3 loop: CASRTPGGRYEQYF. CDR3 bases: TGCGCCAGCAGAACGCCGGGGGGAAGATACGAGCAGTACTTC.